Listed below are T cell receptor beta chains from one sample, sequenced in a study of cytomegalovirus exposure and HLA in healthy donors. Sequencing was performed with immunoSEQ multiplex PCR; in TCRdb, only in-frame clones are kept and a portion is missing. The sample consists of about 200,000 clones, 82% of them appearing once. Sequencing was done on a sample of PBMCs. All receptors come from a woman in her forties in good health and CMV-seronegative. Each CDR3 is given with its conserved first and last residue. The D gene is left open where the match is weak. Clone size, where shown, is once, few, many, or a class for clones that have expanded.

V gene: TRBV7-2
clone size: NA
D gene: NA
J gene: TRBJ1-2
CDR3 DNA: TGTGCCAGCAGCTTAGTCCGGACAGCCTATGGCTACACCTTC
CDR3 protein: CASSLVRTAYGYTF

V gene: TRBV5-1
clone size: NA
D gene: TRBD1
J gene: TRBJ2-7
CDR3 DNA: TGCGCCAGCAGCTCGCAAATCGGGACAGGGCTCTACGAGCAGTACTTC
CDR3 protein: CASSSQIGTGLYEQYF

V gene: TRBV5-6
clone size: NA
D gene: NA
J gene: TRBJ1-1
CDR3 DNA: TGTGCCAGCAGCCCGCGGACAGCGAACACTGAAGCTTTCTTT
CDR3 protein: CASSPRTANTEAFF

V gene: TRBV5-4
clone size: NA
D gene: TRBD2
J gene: TRBJ2-3
CDR3 DNA: TGTGCCAGCAGCTTGGGAGGTTTCGGTCTAGCGGAAGATACGCAGTATTTT
CDR3 protein: CASSLGGFGLAEDTQYF

V gene: TRBV2
clone size: NA
D gene: NA
J gene: TRBJ2-7
CDR3 DNA: TGTGCCAGCAGTGGAGGAAGGCTTACCTACGAGCAGTACTTC
CDR3 protein: CASSGGRLTYEQYF

V gene: TRBV25-1
clone size: NA
D gene: NA
J gene: TRBJ2-2
CDR3 DNA: TGTGCCAGCACCCAGGGGACCCTCAACACCGGGGAGCTGTTTTTT
CDR3 protein: CASTQGTLNTGELFF

V gene: TRBV5-6
clone size: NA
D gene: NA
J gene: TRBJ2-1
CDR3 DNA: TGTGCCAGCAGCTGGAGAAGATACAATGAGCAGTTCTTC
CDR3 protein: CASSWRRYNEQFF

V gene: TRBV28
clone size: NA
D gene: NA
J gene: TRBJ2-7
CDR3 DNA: TGTGCCAGCAAGAGACTAGAAGCCTACGAGCAGTACTTC
CDR3 protein: CASKRLEAYEQYF

V gene: TRBV4-2
clone size: NA
D gene: TRBD1
J gene: TRBJ2-5
CDR3 DNA: TGTGCCAGCAGCCAAGAAGGGGGCAGGCAGTACTTC
CDR3 protein: CASSQEGGRQYF

V gene: TRBV28
clone size: NA
D gene: NA
J gene: TRBJ1-2
CDR3 DNA: TGTGCCAGCTTAGGCCAGGGGAAGGCCTATGGCTACACCTTC
CDR3 protein: CASLGQGKAYGYTF

V gene: TRBV27
clone size: NA
D gene: NA
J gene: TRBJ2-7
CDR3 DNA: TGTGCCAGCAGTCCCTGGACTTCCTCCTACGAGCAGTACTTC
CDR3 protein: CASSPWTSSYEQYF

V gene: TRBV29-1
clone size: few
D gene: NA
J gene: TRBJ1-1
CDR3 DNA: TGCAGCGTTGAAGTTCTGGAGGACACTGAAGCTTTCTTT
CDR3 protein: CSVEVLEDTEAFF

V gene: TRBV30
clone size: NA
D gene: TRBD1
J gene: TRBJ1-5
CDR3 DNA: TGTGCCTGGAGTGTACGGGACAGACGGGGCAATCAGCCCCAGCATTTT
CDR3 protein: CAWSVRDRRGNQPQHF

V gene: TRBV5-4
clone size: NA
D gene: NA
J gene: TRBJ2-2
CDR3 DNA: TGTGCCAGCAGCTCGTTTTCCTCGAGGGGGGGCGGCGGGGAGCTGTTTTTT
CDR3 protein: CASSSFSSRGGGGELFF

V gene: TRBV6-6
clone size: NA
D gene: NA
J gene: TRBJ1-1
CDR3 DNA: TGTGCCAGCATCGCAGGGAACACTGAAGCTTTCTTT
CDR3 protein: CASIAGNTEAFF

V gene: TRBV9
clone size: NA
D gene: TRBD1
J gene: TRBJ1-3
CDR3 DNA: TGTGCCAGCAGCGTAGTCGGACAGGGGTACTCACACTTGAACACCATATATTTT
CDR3 protein: CASSVVGQGYSHLNTIYF

V gene: TRBV7-9
clone size: NA
D gene: NA
J gene: TRBJ2-3
CDR3 DNA: TGTGCCGCCCAGGGGTGGCGAGATACGCAGTATTTT
CDR3 protein: CAAQGWRDTQYF

V gene: TRBV25-1
clone size: NA
D gene: TRBD1
J gene: TRBJ1-4
CDR3 DNA: TGTGCCAGCAGTGCCCCGCCCGGACAGGGGTTTTCTAATGAAAAACTGTTTTTT
CDR3 protein: CASSAPPGQGFSNEKLFF

V gene: TRBV6-4
clone size: once
D gene: TRBD2
J gene: TRBJ2-3
CDR3 DNA: TGTGCCAGCAGTGCTACTAGCGGGAGCACAGATACGCAGTATTTT
CDR3 protein: CASSATSGSTDTQYF

V gene: TRBV5-1
clone size: NA
D gene: NA
J gene: TRBJ2-5
CDR3 DNA: TGCGCCAGCGCAAGAGTCGGCGGGGAAGAGACCCAGTACTTC
CDR3 protein: CASARVGGEETQYF

V gene: TRBV5-4
clone size: NA
D gene: TRBD2
J gene: TRBJ2-7
CDR3 DNA: TGTGCCAGCAGCTCGGGACTAGGACCCTACGAGCAGTACTTC
CDR3 protein: CASSSGLGPYEQYF

V gene: TRBV30
clone size: NA
D gene: NA
J gene: TRBJ2-7
CDR3 DNA: TGTGCCTGCCACCTGGTTAGCTCCTACGAGCAGTACTTC
CDR3 protein: CACHLVSSYEQYF

V gene: TRBV7-2
clone size: NA
D gene: TRBD1
J gene: TRBJ2-1
CDR3 DNA: TGTGCCAGCAGCCTGGGACAGGGGGCATGGGATGAGCAGTTCTTC
CDR3 protein: CASSLGQGAWDEQFF

V gene: TRBV30
clone size: NA
D gene: TRBD1
J gene: TRBJ2-7
CDR3 DNA: TGTGCCTGGAGTGAATACAGGGGATTTTCCGAGCAGTACTTC
CDR3 protein: CAWSEYRGFSEQYF

V gene: TRBV2
clone size: NA
D gene: NA
J gene: TRBJ1-5
CDR3 DNA: TGTGCCAGCAGTGACCAAAGACAGGGCAATCAGCCCCAGCATTTT
CDR3 protein: CASSDQRQGNQPQHF

V gene: TRBV5-1
clone size: NA
D gene: TRBD2
J gene: TRBJ2-5
CDR3 DNA: TGCGCCAGCAGAAGACTAGCGGGGACCCAAGAGACCCAGTACTTC
CDR3 protein: CASRRLAGTQETQYF

V gene: TRBV10-1
clone size: NA
D gene: NA
J gene: TRBJ2-3
CDR3 DNA: TGCGCCAGCAGTGAGAGTAGAGAGGGTACGCAGTATTTT
CDR3 protein: CASSESREGTQYF

V gene: TRBV7-9
clone size: NA
D gene: NA
J gene: TRBJ2-2
CDR3 DNA: TGTGCCAGCACCCTTTCGGGTGGCACCGGGGAGCTGTTTTTT
CDR3 protein: CASTLSGGTGELFF

V gene: TRBV7-8
clone size: NA
D gene: TRBD2
J gene: TRBJ2-1
CDR3 DNA: TGTGCCAGCAGCTTAGTGGGACTAGTATACAATGAGCAGTTCTTC
CDR3 protein: CASSLVGLVYNEQFF

V gene: TRBV9
clone size: NA
D gene: NA
J gene: TRBJ2-1
CDR3 DNA: TGTGCCAGCAGCGTAGGCGGGGCCAGTGAGCAGTTCTTC
CDR3 protein: CASSVGGASEQFF

V gene: TRBV5-1
clone size: few
D gene: TRBD1
J gene: TRBJ2-7
CDR3 DNA: TGCGCCAGCAGCTGGACAGGGCCCGAAACCTACGAGCAGTACTTC
CDR3 protein: CASSWTGPETYEQYF

V gene: TRBV7-8
clone size: NA
D gene: TRBD1
J gene: TRBJ2-7
CDR3 DNA: TGTGCCAGCAACTCGGGACAGGGGGCCGAGCAGTACTTC
CDR3 protein: CASNSGQGAEQYF

V gene: TRBV27
clone size: once
D gene: TRBD2
J gene: TRBJ2-5
CDR3 DNA: TGTGCCAGCAGTACACTAAAGGGGAGCGGGAGGGCGGAGACCCAGTACTTC
CDR3 protein: CASSTLKGSGRAETQYF

V gene: TRBV5-8
clone size: NA
D gene: NA
J gene: TRBJ1-4
CDR3 DNA: TGTGCCAGCAGAGAGACAGGAGATCATGAAAAGCTGTTTTTT
CDR3 protein: CASRETGDHEKLFF

V gene: TRBV4-1
clone size: NA
D gene: NA
J gene: TRBJ1-5
CDR3 DNA: TGCGCCAGCAGCCAACAACAGGGAGAGCCCCAGCATTTT
CDR3 protein: CASSQQQGEPQHF

V gene: TRBV30
clone size: NA
D gene: TRBD1
J gene: TRBJ2-7
CDR3 DNA: TGTGCCTGGAGTGCGCCGAGACAGGGGAAAATTTACGAGCAGTACTTC
CDR3 protein: CAWSAPRQGKIYEQYF

V gene: TRBV5-1
clone size: few
D gene: TRBD1
J gene: TRBJ2-1
CDR3 DNA: TGCGCCAGCAGCTTACGGACAGGGGGGCATGAGCAGTTCTTC
CDR3 protein: CASSLRTGGHEQFF

V gene: TRBV9
clone size: few
D gene: TRBD1
J gene: TRBJ1-2
CDR3 DNA: TGTGCCAGCCGGACGGCGGGACAGCCCTATGGCTACACCTTC
CDR3 protein: CASRTAGQPYGYTF

V gene: TRBV2
clone size: NA
D gene: TRBD1
J gene: TRBJ2-7
CDR3 DNA: TGTGCCAGCAGTGACCGGGACAGGGCCTACGAGCAGTACTTC
CDR3 protein: CASSDRDRAYEQYF

V gene: TRBV18
clone size: NA
D gene: NA
J gene: TRBJ2-5
CDR3 DNA: TGTGCCAGCTCACCCGTCGGGATGGAGACCCAGTACTTC
CDR3 protein: CASSPVGMETQYF

V gene: TRBV18
clone size: NA
D gene: TRBD1
J gene: TRBJ1-1
CDR3 DNA: TGTGCCAGCTCACGGGACAGGAACACTGAAGCTTTCTTT
CDR3 protein: CASSRDRNTEAFF

V gene: TRBV7-9
clone size: NA
D gene: NA
J gene: TRBJ1-1
CDR3 DNA: TGTGCCAGCAGCCATAAAGGGGACACTGAAGCTTTCTTT
CDR3 protein: CASSHKGDTEAFF

V gene: TRBV19
clone size: NA
D gene: NA
J gene: TRBJ1-5
CDR3 DNA: TGTGCCAGTAGTATAGTAACCAGAGGGAATCAGCCCCAGCATTTT
CDR3 protein: CASSIVTRGNQPQHF

V gene: TRBV6-1
clone size: NA
D gene: NA
J gene: TRBJ1-4
CDR3 DNA: TGTGCCAGCAGCGACCGGGGGGCTACTAATGAAAAACTGTTTTTT
CDR3 protein: CASSDRGATNEKLFF

V gene: TRBV6-1
clone size: few
D gene: NA
J gene: TRBJ2-7
CDR3 DNA: TGTGCCAGCAGTGAAGTCCTAGCGAGTTCCTACGAGCAGTACTTC
CDR3 protein: CASSEVLASSYEQYF

V gene: TRBV30
clone size: NA
D gene: TRBD2
J gene: TRBJ2-5
CDR3 DNA: TGTGCCTGGATGACTAGCGGGTGGCAAGAGACCCAGTACTTC
CDR3 protein: CAWMTSGWQETQYF

V gene: TRBV6-1
clone size: NA
D gene: TRBD2
J gene: TRBJ2-7
CDR3 DNA: TGTGCCAGCAGTCTAACTAGCGGGAGGGCCTACGAGCAGTACTTC
CDR3 protein: CASSLTSGRAYEQYF

V gene: TRBV5-1
clone size: NA
D gene: TRBD2
J gene: TRBJ2-3
CDR3 DNA: TGCGCCAGCAGCAAGAGGAGACTAGCGGGAGGGATCACAGATACGCAGTATTTT
CDR3 protein: CASSKRRLAGGITDTQYF

V gene: TRBV5-1
clone size: once
D gene: NA
J gene: TRBJ2-7
CDR3 DNA: TGCGCCAGCAGTTCTTATGGAGGCTCCTACGAGCAGTACTTC
CDR3 protein: CASSSYGGSYEQYF

V gene: TRBV11-2
clone size: NA
D gene: TRBD1
J gene: TRBJ1-2
CDR3 DNA: TGTGCCAGCAGCAGCTTAAGGGACAGGGGAACCCGCGCTAACTATGGCTACACCTTC
CDR3 protein: CASSSLRDRGTRANYGYTF

V gene: TRBV6-4
clone size: NA
D gene: TRBD1
J gene: TRBJ1-1
CDR3 DNA: TGTGCCAGCAGTGTCGGGACAGGGGGGAACACTGAAGCTTTCTTT
CDR3 protein: CASSVGTGGNTEAFF

V gene: TRBV6-5
clone size: once
D gene: TRBD1
J gene: TRBJ1-2
CDR3 DNA: TGTGCCAGCAGCCCCGACAGGGCCCGCGACTATGGCTACACCTTC
CDR3 protein: CASSPDRARDYGYTF

V gene: TRBV7-9
clone size: NA
D gene: NA
J gene: TRBJ2-3
CDR3 DNA: TGTGCCAGCAGCTTAACGGAGGATACGCAGTATTTT
CDR3 protein: CASSLTEDTQYF

V gene: TRBV6-6
clone size: NA
D gene: NA
J gene: TRBJ2-7
CDR3 DNA: TGTGCCAGCAGTTCGCCTGGGCAGCCGGCTGGCTACGAGCAGTACTTC
CDR3 protein: CASSSPGQPAGYEQYF

V gene: TRBV18
clone size: NA
D gene: NA
J gene: TRBJ2-5
CDR3 DNA: TGTGCCAGCTCACCAGTAGGAGGTCCGACCCAGTACTTC
CDR3 protein: CASSPVGGPTQYF

V gene: TRBV19
clone size: NA
D gene: NA
J gene: TRBJ1-1
CDR3 DNA: TGTGCCAGTAGTATACCGCTATCCCGAGTAAATGCAAAAGCTTTCTTT
CDR3 protein: CASSIPLSRVNAKAFF

V gene: TRBV19
clone size: NA
D gene: NA
J gene: TRBJ2-7
CDR3 DNA: TGTGCCAGTGCCCGGAAGGGGAACTCCTACGAGCAGTACTTC
CDR3 protein: CASARKGNSYEQYF